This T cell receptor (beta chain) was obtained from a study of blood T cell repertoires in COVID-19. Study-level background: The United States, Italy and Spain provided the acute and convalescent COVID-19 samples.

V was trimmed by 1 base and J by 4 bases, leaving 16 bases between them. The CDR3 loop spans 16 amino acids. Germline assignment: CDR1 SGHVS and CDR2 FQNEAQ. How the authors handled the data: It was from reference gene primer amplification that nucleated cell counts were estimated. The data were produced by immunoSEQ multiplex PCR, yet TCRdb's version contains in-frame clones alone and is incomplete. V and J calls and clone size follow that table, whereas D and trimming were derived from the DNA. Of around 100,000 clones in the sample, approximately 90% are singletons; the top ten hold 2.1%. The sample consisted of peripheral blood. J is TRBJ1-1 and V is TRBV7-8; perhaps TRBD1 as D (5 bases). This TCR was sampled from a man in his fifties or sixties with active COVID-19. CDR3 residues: CASSLVGAGRATEAFF. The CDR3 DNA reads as TGTGCCAGCAGCTTAGTCGGGGCAGGGAGGGCCACTGAAGCTTTCTTT.